The 20 T cell receptor beta chains reported below all come from one sample, sequenced in a study of blood T cell repertoires in COVID-19. Here immunoSEQ multiplex PCR was the method, and the copy in TCRdb shows in-frame clones only, minus some. This repertoire shows 110,000 or so clones, more than 80% found once; its top ten account for about 10%. The sequenced sample was peripheral blood. The receptor set was obtained from a human donor in a cohort sampled during active COVID-19.

This clone was seen a few times. The chain couples TRBV3-1 (or the pseudogene TRBV3-2) to TRBJ2-7; 11 bases line up with TRBD2. With 4 bases clipped from V and 4 bases from J, the junction kept 6 bases outside the gene matches. CDR1 LGHDT and CDR2 YNNKEL come from the germline V gene (reference sequence). CDR3 length equals 15 residues. The CDR3 is CASSPGLAELYEQYF. The DNA of the CDR3 is TGTGCCAGCAGCCCGGGACTAGCGGAGCTATACGAGCAGTACTTC.

The CDR3 here is CASSYMDTYEQYF. CDR3 DNA sequence: TGTGCCAGCAGTTATATGGACACCTACGAGCAGTACTTC. The J gene is TRBJ2-7, the V gene TRBV6-6, with D possibly matching TRBD1 (5 bases). Trimming shortened V by 3 bases and J by 2 bases, and 8 bases separated the two germline ends. Germline values: CDR1 MNHNY, CDR2 SVGAGI (reference sequence). This CDR3 spans 13 amino acids.

The V call is TRBV3-1 (or the pseudogene TRBV3-2), the J call TRBJ1-2; tentatively, D is TRBD1 (6 bases). V shed 2 bases and J shed 2 bases, with 18 bases lying between them. The CDR3 is 17 amino acids. CDR1 and CDR2 (germline): LGHDT, YNNKEL (reference sequence). The CDR3 DNA is TGTGCCAGCAGCCAAAGGGGAGTTACAGGGACAAACTATGGCTACACCTTC. It translates to CASSQRGVTGTNYGYTF.

The V call is TRBV15, the J call TRBJ1-4; TRBD1 is a possible D gene (5 bases). Germline CDR1 LNHNV, CDR2 YYDKDF (reference sequence). The length of the CDR3 is 14 residues. V lost 3 bases to trimming and J lost 5 bases, with 10 bases between them. CDR3 amino acids: CATSSWGPNEKLFF. Written as DNA, the CDR3 is TGTGCCACCAGCAGTTGGGGCCCAAATGAAAAACTGTTTTTT.

A note on this clone: The same CDR3 is also encoded by other DNA sequences in this sample. The DNA for the CDR3 is TGTGCCAGCAGCCAGGGGGGGTATGGCTACACCTTC. Amino acids: CASSQGGYGYTF. The rearrangement links TRBV3-1 (or the pseudogene TRBV3-2) to TRBJ1-2, with TRBD1 as a possible D gene (5 bases). The CDR3 totals 12 residues. V dropped 3 bases and J dropped 5 bases, with 7 bases sitting between them. The germline V gene has CDR1 LGHDT and CDR2 YNNKEL (reference sequence).

This sequence joins TRBV19 and TRBJ1-5; 9 bases agree with TRBD1. CDR3 length equals 15 residues. CDR1 and CDR2 (germline): LNHDA, SQIVND (reference sequence). Trimming at V came to 5 bases and at J to 6 bases, leaving 8 bases not matched to a gene. CDR3 sequence reads: CASSPDRGISQPQHF. The CDR3 region has the DNA TGTGCCAGTAGTCCAGACAGGGGGATTAGTCAGCCCCAGCATTTT.

The chain carries TRBV27 and TRBJ1-1; 10 bases fit TRBD1. The germline CDR1 and CDR2 sequences are MNHEY and SMNVEV (reference sequence). This CDR3 spans 15 amino acids. J was trimmed by 7 bases and V by 6 bases; bases with no gene match: 11. CDR3: CASRAPGQGLSEAFF. The CDR3 DNA follows: TGTGCCAGCAGAGCCCCGGGACAGGGGTTGAGTGAAGCTTTCTTT.

As DNA, the CDR3 is TGCAGCGTGGACAGGCTAGGCGAGCAGTACTTC. Protein product: CSVDRLGEQYF. The J gene is TRBJ2-7, the V gene TRBV29-1, with TRBD1 matching over 7 bases. The germline gives CDR1 SQVTM, CDR2 ANQGSEA. The CDR3 contains 11 residues. With V trimmed by 6 bases and J by 6 bases, 5 bases remained unmatched.

The chain joins TRBV23-1 to TRBJ2-7, with a tentative D call TRBD1 (6 bases). TRBV23-1 is an ORF for which the function is uncertain. Trimming removed 4 bases from V and 7 bases from J, with 14 bases in between. The CDR3 has 13 amino acids. DNA for the CDR3: TGCGCCAGCAGTCGGGGGCCAAAGGGGGAGCAGTACTTC. It yields the protein CASSRGPKGEQYF.

The rearrangement links TRBV3-1 (or the pseudogene TRBV3-2) to TRBJ1-6; 12 bases fit TRBD1. CDR1 is LGHDT and CDR2 is YNNKEL in the germline V gene (reference sequence). V lost 4 bases and J lost 6; bases outside the gene matches: 10. The CDR3 is 18 residues long. CDR3 region: CASSRKSGTGGSNSPLHF. CDR3 DNA sequence: TGTGCCAGCAGCCGAAAGTCAGGGACAGGGGGCTCTAATTCACCCCTCCACTTT.

The chain combines TRBV6-5 with TRBJ1-1; the D gene is possibly TRBD1 (6 bases). CDR3 length: 12 residues. Trimming pared 4 bases from V and 7 bases from J, leaving 10 bases between. Germline CDR1 and CDR2: MNHEY and SVGAGI. CDR3 loop: CASSSSQGEAFF. The DNA of the CDR3 is TGTGCCAGCAGTTCTTCACAGGGTGAAGCTTTCTTT.

The chain employs TRBV24-1 and TRBJ2-1; TRBD2 is a possible D gene (6 bases). Per germline, CDR1 KGHDR and CDR2 SFDVKD. The CDR3 is 13 amino acids. V dropped 0 bases and J dropped 10 bases, with 9 bases sitting between them. The CDR3 is CATSDLRDSEQFF. The CDR3 DNA reads as TGTGCCACCAGTGATTTGCGGGACTCCGAGCAGTTCTTC.

The chain has TRBV5-1 and TRBJ2-1, with a tentative D call TRBD2 (6 bases). Looked up from germline, CDR1 is SGHRS and CDR2 is YFSETQ. V dropped 0 bases and J dropped 6 bases, with 22 bases sitting between them. The CDR3 is 18 amino acids. DNA of the CDR3: TGCGCCAGCAGCTTGGGTGCGGGAAGAACCTGGGGAGTCAATGAGCAGTTCTTC. Its protein is CASSLGAGRTWGVNEQFF.

The chain uses TRBV30 and TRBJ2-7; 9 bases agree with TRBD2. The CDR3 spans 14 residues. Germline CDR1 reads GTSNPN; CDR2 reads SVGIG (reference sequence). The V gene end was trimmed by 3 bases and the J gene end by 7 bases; junction bases not matched to a gene: 10. CDR3 DNA: TGTGCCTGGAGCCGACCGGGACTAGCTCAAGAGCAGTACTTC. Translating it yields CAWSRPGLAQEQYF.

This sequence joins TRBV12-3 or TRBV12-4 and TRBJ2-5; 7 nucleotides align to TRBD1. Losses at the gene ends were 6 bases for V and 2 bases for J; bases not matched to a gene: 3. The CDR3 runs to 13 residues. The CDR3 region has the DNA TGTGCCAGCAGCTGGGGACAGCAAGAGACCCAGTACTTC. Protein: CASSWGQQETQYF.

This chain joins TRBV30 and TRBJ1-2; 9 bases align to TRBD1. The CDR3 has 14 residues. From germline, CDR1 is GTSNPN and CDR2 SVGIG (reference sequence). J was trimmed by 0 bases and V by 3 bases; bases with no gene match: 2. CDR3 amino acids: CAWRGDRANYGYTF. For the CDR3, the DNA is TGTGCCTGGAGGGGGGACAGGGCTAACTATGGCTACACCTTC.

The chain has TRBV11-2 and TRBJ1-6; 8 bases are a match to TRBD1. Trimming removed 1 base from V and 6 bases from J; junction bases left unmatched: 2. The CDR3 is 15 residues long. Looked up from germline, CDR1 is SGHAT and CDR2 is FQNNGV. The CDR3: CASSLATGGNSPLHF. The CDR3 DNA sequence: TGTGCCAGCAGCTTAGCCACAGGGGGTAATTCACCCCTCCACTTT. The full variable domain, its missing parts supplied by reference TRBV11-2 and TRBJ1-6, is EAGVAQSPRYKIIEKRQSVAFWCNPISGHATLYWYQQILGQGPKLLIQFQNNGVVDDSQLPKDRFSAERLKGVDSTLKIQPAKLEDSAVYLCASSLATGGNSPLHFGNGTRLTVT.

CDR3 residues: CATSRDAGGYGYTF. In DNA form, the CDR3 reads TGTGCCACCAGCAGAGATGCAGGGGGCTATGGCTACACCTTC. V and J are TRBV15 and TRBJ1-2; TRBD1 matches 7 bases. Trimming cost V 0 bases and J 4 bases; bases outside gene matches: 2. The length of the CDR3 is 14 residues. The germline V gene encodes CDR1 LNHNV and CDR2 YYDKDF (reference sequence). Looking up the rest from reference TRBV15 and TRBJ1-2 gives the full variable domain: DAMVIQNPRYQVTQFGKPVTLSCSQTLNHNVMYWYQQKSSQAPKLLFHYYDKDFNNEADTPDNFQSRRPNTSFCFLDIRSPGLGDTAMYLCATSRDAGGYGYTFGSGTRLTVV.

CDR3 residues: CASSPTEGGYEQYF. The CDR3 DNA follows: TGCGCCAGCAGCCCGACGGAGGGTGGCTACGAGCAGTACTTC. The gene calls are TRBV5-1 and TRBJ2-7; maybe TRBD2 (6 bases). This CDR3 is built from 14 residues. The V and J ends lost 4 bases and 3 bases respectively, with 14 bases between them. Germline assignment: CDR1 SGHRS and CDR2 YFSETQ.

The V and J genes are TRBV18 and TRBJ1-1; 9 bases are shared with TRBD1. Trimming at V came to 0 bases and at J to 2 bases, leaving 16 bases not matched to a gene. The CDR3 totals 20 residues. Germline loops: CDR1 KGHSH, CDR2 LQKENI. CDR3 nucleotides: TGTGCCAGCTCACCACCGAAGTGGTTACAGGGGGCGACCCCAAACACTGAAGCTTTCTTT. It specifies CASSPPKWLQGATPNTEAFF.